These 24 T cell receptor beta chains came from one sample sequenced in a study of neurological immune-mediated disorders. One entry per CDR3 protein, called by TCRdb with MiXCR from the 5' RACE reads. The repertoire holds 55,000 to 75,000 distinct CDR3 sequences, with over 5% as singletons. Sequenced input: PBMCs. The receptor set was obtained from a human donor with multiple sclerosis. The donor label of this sample is uncertain.

This clonotype was detected many times. The chain combines TRBV10-3 with TRBJ1-2; a possible D gene is TRBD1 (5 bases). There are 13 residues in the CDR3. Germline loops: CDR1 ENHRY, CDR2 SYGVKD. V lost 8 bases and J lost 5, with 15 bases in between. The CDR3 spells CAIGTDRTYGYTF. The CDR3 region has the DNA TGTGCCATCGGGACTGACAGAACGTATGGCTACACCTTC.

This clonotype came up many times. The chain recombines TRBV9 with TRBJ1-5, with D unresolved. Germline V gene data show CDR1 as SGDLS and CDR2 as YYNGEE. Trimming took off 4 bases at V and 3 bases at J, with 8 bases between the two ends. CDR3 length: 13 residues. CDR3 DNA: TGTGCCAGCAGCCCCGGATACAATCAGCCCCAGCATTTT. Translating it yields CASSPGYNQPQHF.

There are many counts of this clonotype. A read error may account for a junction end that differs from germline. The rearrangement links TRBV6-6 to TRBJ1-6, with TRBD1 identical over 7 bases. The germline CDR1 and CDR2 sequences are MNHNY and SVGAGI (reference sequence). This CDR3 comprises 11 residues. CDR3 region: CASSTGDRRYF. CDR3 nucleotide sequence: TGTGCCAGCAGTACCGGGGACAGACGATACTTT.

The table lists this clonotype with many counts. The genes are TRBV6-6 and TRBJ2-7, with a possible D match to TRBD1 (6 bases). The CDR3 has 13 residues. V was cut by 3 bases and J by 6 bases, with 12 bases left in between. Germline V lookup: CDR1 MNHNY, CDR2 SVGAGI (reference sequence). The CDR3 sequence: CASSYYRVSEQYF. The CDR3 bases are TGTGCCAGCAGTTATTACAGGGTGAGCGAGCAGTACTTC.

This clonotype was counted ten times or more. The V call is TRBV20-1, the J call TRBJ2-3, with 7 bases aligning to TRBD1. The germline V gene has CDR1 DFQATT and CDR2 SNEGSKA (reference sequence). The V and J ends lost 3 bases and 1 base, in that order; junction bases with no gene match: 13. This CDR3 is built from 17 residues. Here the CDR3 DNA reads TGCAGTGCTAGTCAGATAACAGGGGCGATGGGCACAGATACGCAGTATTTT. Translating it yields CSASQITGAMGTDTQYF.

The table lists this clonotype with many counts. CDR3 in amino acids: CAISESPGQTYEQYF. The CDR3 region has the DNA TGTGCCATCAGTGAGTCACCGGGACAGACCTACGAGCAGTACTTC. This chain connects TRBV10-3 to TRBJ2-7; 7 nucleotides agree with TRBD1. This CDR3 is built from 15 residues. J gave up 2 bases and V 0 bases, and 4 bases lay outside the gene matches. Germline V gives CDR1 ENHRY, CDR2 SYGVKD.

The table lists this clonotype with many counts. The chain combines TRBV5-1 with TRBJ2-5, with D uncertain. Germline V gives CDR1 SGHRS, CDR2 YFSETQ. This CDR3 region has 11 residues. V was clipped by 2 bases and J by 5 bases, with 4 bases between them. CDR3 nucleotides: TGCGCCAGCAGCTTAAAGGAGACCCAGTACTTC. The encoded protein is CASSLKETQYF.

In its sample, this clonotype was seen many times. The J gene is TRBJ2-1, the V gene TRBV5-1; 7 bases are shared with TRBD2. This CDR3 is built from 13 residues. V lost 4 bases, J lost 12 bases, and 10 bases stayed unmatched. Looked up from germline, CDR1 is SGHRS and CDR2 is YFSETQ. As DNA, the CDR3 is TGCGCCAGCAGCACTCATACTAGCGCCGGGCAGTTCTTC. As protein: CASSTHTSAGQFF.

This clonotype appeared many times. In DNA, the CDR3 is TGTGCCAGCAGCTTAGCAGCGGGGGGGCTGAATGAGCAGTTCTTC. Its protein product is CASSLAAGGLNEQFF. The chain carries TRBV7-9 and TRBJ2-1; 10 bases line up with TRBD2. The CDR3 has 15 residues. Germline CDR1 and CDR2: SEHNR and FQNEAQ (reference sequence). V lost 0 bases, J lost 7 bases, and 3 bases stayed unmatched.

This clonotype was found many times. V usage is TRBV20-1 and J usage is TRBJ1-1, with D perhaps TRBD1 (5 bases). This CDR3 region has 13 residues. CDR1 is DFQATT and CDR2 is SNEGSKA in the germline V gene (reference sequence). Trimming removed 2 bases at V and 2 bases at J, with 9 bases between. The CDR3 nucleotides are TGCAGTGCTAGAAGGGGAACTAACACTGAAGCTTTCTTT. This encodes CSARRGTNTEAFF.

This clonotype was observed at least ten times. V gene TRBV19 combines with J gene TRBJ2-4; D not certain. The CDR3 consists of 14 residues. Trimming pared 2 bases from V and 5 bases from J, leaving 10 bases between. Per germline, CDR1 LNHDA and CDR2 SQIVND (reference sequence). The CDR3, as DNA: TGTGCCAGTAGTATAAAGGGAAGGGAAAACATTCAGTACTTC. Its protein product is CASSIKGRENIQYF.

This clonotype was seen many times. The CDR3 here is CASRARGGTEAFF. The CDR3 DNA reads as TGTGCCAGCAGGGCGAGGGGAGGCACTGAAGCTTTCTTT. The chain joins TRBV27 to TRBJ1-1; a possible D gene is TRBD1 (5 bases). Trimming took 6 bases from V and 4 from J, leaving 12 bases between them. Germline CDR1 is MNHEY and CDR2 is SMNVEV (reference sequence). The CDR3 is 13 residues long.

In this sample, this clonotype turned up many times. This chain connects TRBV5-1 to TRBJ1-2, with a weak D call TRBD1 (5 bases). Per germline, CDR1 SGHRS and CDR2 YFSETQ. V lost 4 bases and J lost 3, with 13 bases in between. This CDR3 comprises 14 residues. DNA for the CDR3: TGCGCCAGCAGCATGCTGGGGACGGACTATGGCTACACCTTC. This gives the protein CASSMLGTDYGYTF. The complete variable domain, with remaining parts taken from reference TRBV5-1 and TRBJ1-2, reads KAGVTQTPRYLIKTRGQQVTLSCSPISGHRSVSWYQQTPGQGLQFLFEYFSETQRNKGNFPGRFSGRQFSNSRSEMNVSTLELGDSALYLCASSMLGTDYGYTFGSGTRLTVV.

This clonotype was recorded many times. This rearrangement joins TRBV5-5 to TRBJ2-1; D gene ambiguous. The germline CDR1 and CDR2 sequences are SGHKS and YYEKEE (reference sequence). This CDR3 spans 15 amino acids. V was clipped by 2 bases and J by 2 bases, with 11 bases between them. The CDR3 DNA follows: TGTGCCAGCAGCTTTCTGGTATACGCCTACAATGAGCAGTTCTTC. Residues: CASSFLVYAYNEQFF.

This clonotype was counted at least ten times. This chain joins TRBV29-1 and TRBJ2-3, with D possibly TRBD1 on 6 matching bases. The CDR3 runs to 14 residues. CDR1 is SQVTM and CDR2 is ANQGSEA in the germline V gene. V shed 3 bases and J shed 0 bases, with 10 bases lying between them. CDR3 residues: CSVDTGFSTDTQYF. The CDR3 DNA follows: TGCAGCGTTGATACAGGGTTTAGCACAGATACGCAGTATTTT.

This clonotype was seen at least ten times. V gene TRBV10-3 combines with J gene TRBJ2-2; TRBD1 or TRBD2 may be the D gene (5 bases each). The CDR3 has 13 residues. The germline V gene encodes CDR1 ENHRY and CDR2 SYGVKD. V gave up 2 bases and J gave up 5 bases, with 6 bases separating them. The CDR3 DNA reads TGTGCCATCAGTGAGGAGGGGACCGGGGAGCTGTTTTTT. This sequence encodes CAISEEGTGELFF.

This clonotype was seen many times. The chain couples TRBV20-1 to TRBJ2-2, with 7 bases that match TRBD1. The germline gives CDR1 DFQATT, CDR2 SNEGSKA (reference sequence). This CDR3 is built from 13 residues. The junction had 5 bases not matched to a gene; V was cut back by 7 bases and J by 3 bases. CDR3 in DNA: TGCAGTGTTGGGACAGAGGACACCGGGGAGCTGTTTTTT. This translates into CSVGTEDTGELFF.

On this clonotype: This clone may be a read error of a much larger clone one base away. CDR3 bases: TGTGCCAGCAGCTTACAATGGCCCGGGGATGGCTACACCTTC. This translates into CASSLQWPGDGYTF. The chain carries TRBV7-9 and TRBJ1-2; D ambiguous. CDR1 SEHNR and CDR2 FQNEAQ come from the germline V gene (reference sequence). V lost 2 bases and J 6 bases, leaving 13 bases between the germline ends. The CDR3 contains 14 residues.

This clonotype was counted at least ten times. V and J are TRBV5-5 and TRBJ1-2, with no clear D. V dropped 0 bases and J dropped 4 bases, with 13 bases sitting between them. Germline values: CDR1 SGHKS, CDR2 YYEKEE (reference sequence). This CDR3 is 15 amino acids long. The CDR3 DNA sequence: TGTGCCAGCAGCTTGGACATCGGATTGCTCTATGGCTACACCTTC. This sequence encodes CASSLDIGLLYGYTF. The entire variable domain, with the rest obtained from reference TRBV5-5 and TRBJ1-2, is as follows: DAGVTQSPTHLIKTRGQQVTLRCSPISGHKSVSWYQQVLGQGPQFIFQYYEKEERGRGNFPDRFSARQFPNYSSELNVNALLLGDSALYLCASSLDIGLLYGYTFGSGTRLTVV.

This clonotype was detected ten times or more. This sequence joins TRBV29-1 and TRBJ2-7; D tentatively reads TRBD1 or TRBD2 (5 bases each). CDR3 length equals 12 residues. Trimming left V 4 bases short and J 2 bases short, with 9 bases between. Germline values: CDR1 SQVTM, CDR2 ANQGSEA. CDR3: CSVVRGAYEQYF. CDR3 DNA: TGCAGCGTTGTTCGAGGGGCCTACGAGCAGTACTTC.

This clonotype was observed many times. The chain links TRBV20-1 to TRBJ2-6; unclear D gene. Germline-derived CDR1 and CDR2 are DFQATT and SNEGSKA (reference sequence). The CDR3 is made up of 16 amino acids. V lost 0 bases to trimming and J lost 3 bases, with 12 bases between them. CDR3 DNA sequence: TGCAGTGCTAGAGATCGGGCTCGACTTGGGGCCAACGTCCTGACTTTC. It specifies CSARDRARLGANVLTF.

This clonotype occurred many times. The J gene is TRBJ1-1, the V gene TRBV25-1; D call uncertain. Per germline, CDR1 MGHDK and CDR2 SYGVNS. There are 14 residues in the CDR3. V gave up 0 bases and J gave up 5 bases, with 10 bases separating them. The CDR3 spells CASSEYQEGTEAFF. CDR3 DNA: TGTGCCAGCAGTGAATATCAGGAGGGAACTGAAGCTTTCTTT.

In its sample, this clonotype was seen many times. This chain connects TRBV4-2 to TRBJ2-7, with D possibly being TRBD2 (6 bases). Germline lookup yields CDR1 LGHNA and CDR2 YNFKEQ. The CDR3 extends over 15 amino acids. Between the trimmed V and J ends, which lost 0 bases and 1 base, there was a span of 10 bases. CDR3 nucleotides: TGTGCCAGCAGCCAAGATCGGGGGATTTCCTACGAGCAGTACTTC. It encodes CASSQDRGISYEQYF.

This clonotype was seen ten or more times. This rearrangement joins TRBV24-1 to TRBJ2-7, with 7 bases matching TRBD2. J was trimmed by 5 bases and V by 1 base; bases with no gene match: 13. Per germline, CDR1 KGHDR and CDR2 SFDVKD. The length of the CDR3 is 17 residues. CDR3 sequence reads: CATSDFLGEGMYDEQYF. CDR3 in DNA: TGTGCCACCAGTGATTTCCTCGGGGAGGGGATGTACGACGAGCAGTACTTC.